Below, 8 T cell receptor beta chains from the same sample are listed, as sequenced in a study of radiation and T cells in renal cell carcinoma. Treatment reported: 15 Gy SBRT to primary tumor, nephrectomy 4 weeks later. Assay used: immunoSEQ multiplex PCR; TCRdb lists only in-frame clones, some missing. This table holds 22,000 or so clones, around 47% found once. The input for sequencing was tumor tissue, taken from a patient whose treatment included radiotherapy and nephrectomy. Every receptor here comes from a woman aged 50 to 60 with renal cell carcinoma.

CDR3 nucleotide sequence: TGTGCCAGCAGCTTAGCCCAGGAGCAGTACTTC. Protein product: CASSLAQEQYF. The rearrangement joins TRBV7-9 to TRBJ2-7; D ambiguous. Germline CDR1 SEHNR, CDR2 FQNEAQ (reference sequence). The CDR3 covers 11 residues. V was trimmed by 0 bases and J by 7 bases, leaving 4 bases between them.

This clone was picked up one time. The chain combines TRBV5-5 with TRBJ1-3; D remains unclear. V lost 0 bases, J lost 0 bases, and 7 bases lay in between. The CDR3 has 15 amino acids. Germline values: CDR1 SGHKS, CDR2 YYEKEE (reference sequence). Written as DNA, the CDR3 is TGTGCCAGCAGCTTGGGACGGAACTCTGGAAACACCATATATTTT. Its translation: CASSLGRNSGNTIYF.

V is TRBV18 and J is TRBJ1-5; D not certain. V was clipped by 3 bases and J by 5 bases, with 11 bases between them. The CDR3 extends over 14 amino acids. The V gene's germline CDR1 is KGHSH and CDR2 LQKENI. The CDR3 DNA is TGTGCCAGCTCACCTAATCCGCATGATCAGCCCCAGCATTTT. Residues: CASSPNPHDQPQHF.

V is TRBV13 and J is TRBJ1-2; perhaps TRBD1 as D (6 bases). V was cut by 5 bases and J by 1 base, with 20 bases left in between. CDR3 length: 17 residues. Germline CDR1 and CDR2: PRHDT and FYEKMQ (reference sequence). The CDR3 sequence: CASSPQIWGAGNYGYTF. CDR3 DNA: TGTGCCAGCAGCCCCCAGATTTGGGGGGCGGGTAACTATGGCTACACCTTC.

The rearrangement uses TRBV15 and TRBJ1-2; TRBD1 is a possible D gene (6 bases). Deletions cut 2 bases from V and 7 bases from J, with 11 bases between. Looked up from germline, CDR1 is LNHNV and CDR2 is YYDKDF (reference sequence). The CDR3 spans 13 residues. The CDR3 nucleotides read TGTGCCACCAGCAGACCCCGACAGGCTGGCTACACCTTC. Protein sequence: CATSRPRQAGYTF.

The V gene is TRBV7-3, the J gene TRBJ1-6; 9 nucleotides match TRBD1. CDR3 size: 16 residues. Trimming at V came to 3 bases and at J to 7 bases, leaving 7 bases not matched to a gene. Germline V gene sequence: CDR1 SGHTA, CDR2 FQGTGA. The CDR3 DNA reads as TGTGCCAGCAGCTTCCTAGGGACAGGGAAAAATTCACCCCTCCACTTT. Its protein product is CASSFLGTGKNSPLHF.

This clone appeared many times. V usage is TRBV7-8 and J usage is TRBJ2-5; 14 bases map to TRBD2. CDR3 size: 16 residues. Germline loops: CDR1 SGHVS, CDR2 FQNEAQ. V was clipped by 5 bases and J by 2 bases; unmatched bases: 4. The CDR3 sequence: CASSTRLAGGQETQYF. As DNA, the CDR3 is TGTGCCAGCAGCACCAGACTAGCGGGGGGGCAAGAGACCCAGTACTTC.

CDR3 residues: CASSSSTVSYEQYF. CDR3 nucleotides: TGTGCCAGCAGCTCCTCGACAGTGAGTTACGAGCAGTACTTC. This sequence joins TRBV7-2 and TRBJ2-7; D may be TRBD1 (5 bases). Trimming left V 4 bases short and J 4 bases short, with 14 bases between. Germline loops: CDR1 SGHTA, CDR2 FQGNSA. This CDR3 is 14 amino acids long.